This record concerns one T cell receptor beta chain sequence. Its antigen is still unknown. No qualities accompany the bases; no much larger clone lies one base away. Receptors were amplified or captured by PCR. The sequencing machine was an Illumina HiSeq 2500. To normalize quantification of the TCRbeta repertoire, the TCR libraries were built with molecular barcoding that relied on unique molecular identifiers. Starting from the raw public reads, TCRdb applied fastp trimming at Q25, assembled clones with MiXCR and retained in-frame beta chains. Rows are unified per CDR3 protein, each entry keeping the most common DNA and genes. The sample includes about 580,000 distinct CDR3 sequences, with 23% observed a single time. The top ten clonotypes cover around an eighth of the sample. The sample comes from a study of T-cell reconstitution after alpha-beta-depleted transplantation in children (dated by TCRdb to about 2016). Regarding the study in general: The study quantitatively tracked T-cell immune reconstitution after TCRalphabeta/CD19-depleted allogeneic hematopoietic cell transplantation in children using TCR repertoire profiling. The paper's findings and limits, for the study overall: Over subsequent months, a decline in hyperexpanded clone frequencies was noted, and after one year, T-cell counts and TCRbeta diversity were mostly ascribed to newly produced T cells. The high TCRbeta diversity at day 60 in some patients was ascribed to recipient T cells and intrathymic progenitors that had survived conditioning. The apparently early alphabetaT-cell count recovery about two months after transplant was reportedly dependent on only several hundred rapidly expanded clones derived from non-depleted graft cells.

In the paper's terms, the treatment or condition label means: allogeneic hematopoietic cell transplantation with graft depleted of TCRalphabeta T cells and CD19 B cells. The children who served as transplant recipients had been given grafts of TCRalphabeta/CD19-depleted allogeneic hematopoietic cells. The V end loses 5 bases and the J end loses 5 bases, and a stretch of 16 bases separates them. The germline V gene (reference sequence) gives CDR1 as LGHDT and CDR2 as YNNKEL. The CDR3 runs 15 amino acids, cysteine and phenylalanine included. CDR3 DNA is the only sequence kept; it has 45 bases, read in frame from the first base.

The starting material was PBMCs, mostly from graft donor cells, obtained 360 days after TCRalphabeta/CD19-depleted stem cell transplant. This TCR came from a boy in the first two years of life who had a stem cell transplant for acute myeloid leukemia, so the T cells may come from the graft donor. Rearrangement joined TRBV3-1 to TRBJ2-1; the D segment could be TRBD2, given 6 matching bases. Here is the DNA: TGTGCCAGCAGCGTCGTAGGGCGGGGACACAATGAGCAGTTCTTC. Its translation reads: CASSVVGRGHNEQFF.